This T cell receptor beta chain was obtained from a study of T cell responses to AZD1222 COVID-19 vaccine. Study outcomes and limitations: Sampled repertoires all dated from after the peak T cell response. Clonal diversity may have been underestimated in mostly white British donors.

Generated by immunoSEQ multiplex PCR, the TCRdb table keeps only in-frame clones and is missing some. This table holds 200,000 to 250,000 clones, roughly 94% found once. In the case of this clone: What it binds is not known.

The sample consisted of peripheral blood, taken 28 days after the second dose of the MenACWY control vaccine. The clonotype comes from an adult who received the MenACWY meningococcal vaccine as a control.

The CDR3 sequence: CASSWDRQETQYF. CDR3 coding DNA: TGTGCCAGCAGTTGGGACAGACAAGAGACCCAGTACTTC. The chain couples TRBV12-3 or TRBV12-4 to TRBJ2-5; 7 positions agree with TRBD1. V dropped 4 bases and J dropped 2; count of bases not matched to a gene: 1. The CDR3 is 13 amino acids.